Following are 5 T cell receptor beta chains from one sample sequenced in a study of graft-versus-host responses after intestinal transplantation. The protocol was immunoSEQ multiplex PCR, while the TCRdb copy is restricted to in-frame clones and leaves out a portion. Here the sample spans about 16,000 clones, roughly 88% being singletons. This material consisted of PBMCs, taken roughly 110 days after intestinal transplant. These receptors all stem from a human patient who received an intestinal transplant, so some T cells may come from the graft donor.

The rearrangement joins TRBV11-2 to TRBJ1-2; 9 bases align to TRBD1. Germline V gene sequence: CDR1 SGHAT, CDR2 FQNNGV. This CDR3 region has 14 residues. With V trimmed by 6 bases and J by 2 bases, 4 bases remained unmatched. The CDR3 here is CASSHTGGNYGYTF. CDR3 nucleotide sequence: TGTGCCAGCAGTCACACAGGGGGCAACTATGGCTACACCTTC.

The V gene is TRBV5-1, the J gene TRBJ2-1; 7 positions agree with TRBD1. This CDR3 spans 13 amino acids. The ends lost 2 bases at V and 4 bases at J; junction bases unmatched: 0. Germline loops: CDR1 SGHRS, CDR2 YFSETQ. CDR3 DNA: TGCGCCAGCAGCTTACAGGGGTACAATGAGCAGTTCTTC. This sequence encodes CASSLQGYNEQFF.

CDR3 sequence: CASSFSGQATYEQYF. The DNA of the CDR3 is TGTGCCAGCAGCTTCTCTGGACAGGCCACCTACGAGCAGTACTTC. The chain combines TRBV7-9 with TRBJ2-7, with TRBD1 matching over 7 bases. With V trimmed by 3 bases and J by 2 bases, 7 bases remained unmatched. This CDR3 region has 15 residues. The germline V gene encodes CDR1 SEHNR and CDR2 FQNEAQ (reference sequence).

The chain is built from TRBV19 and TRBJ2-3, with 9 positions matching TRBD2. Germline V gene data show CDR1 as LNHDA and CDR2 as SQIVND (reference sequence). Losses at the gene ends were 2 bases for V and 0 bases for J; bases not matched to a gene: 3. The CDR3 covers 16 residues. DNA for the CDR3: TGTGCCAGTAGTATAACTCTAGCGGGGAGCACAGATACGCAGTATTTT. This codes for CASSITLAGSTDTQYF.

V usage is TRBV19 and J usage is TRBJ2-5, with D possibly TRBD1 on 6 matching bases. CDR3 length: 15 amino acids. CDR1 LNHDA and CDR2 SQIVND come from the germline V gene (reference sequence). V was clipped by 0 bases and J by 6 bases, with 14 bases between them. CDR3: CASSIDRAGVKTQYF. CDR3 coding DNA: TGTGCCAGTAGTATAGATCGCGCAGGGGTAAAGACCCAGTACTTC.